This TCR beta chain came from a study of blood T cell repertoires in COVID-19. Study-level background: The origin of the acute and convalescent COVID-19 samples was the United States, Italy and Spain. Sample material is recorded as cDNA or gDNA derived from T cells, B-cell-depleted T cells, or PBMCs.

Original data processing: Using reference gene primer amplification, nucleated cell counts were estimated. The table came from immunoSEQ multiplex PCR; TCRdb's copy has only in-frame clones and leaves some out. V and J calls and clone size are copied from that table; D and trimming were computed from the DNA. Of under 300,000 clones detected, 70% to 85% appear once; the ten largest clones hold approximately 4.9%. Germline CDR1 and CDR2: MGHRA and YSYEKL. Germline trimming cut 1 base from V and 0 bases from J; bases unmatched to any gene: 13. CDR3 size: 20 residues. Input material: peripheral blood. J is TRBJ1-1 and V is TRBV4-1, with TRBD1 identical over 11 bases. The origin of this receptor is a woman older than 75 with active or convalescent COVID-19. The CDR3 is CASSQVYAPGTGGMNTEAFF. CDR3 nucleotide sequence: TGCGCCAGCAGCCAAGTCTATGCCCCCGGGACAGGGGGAATGAACACTGAAGCTTTCTTT.